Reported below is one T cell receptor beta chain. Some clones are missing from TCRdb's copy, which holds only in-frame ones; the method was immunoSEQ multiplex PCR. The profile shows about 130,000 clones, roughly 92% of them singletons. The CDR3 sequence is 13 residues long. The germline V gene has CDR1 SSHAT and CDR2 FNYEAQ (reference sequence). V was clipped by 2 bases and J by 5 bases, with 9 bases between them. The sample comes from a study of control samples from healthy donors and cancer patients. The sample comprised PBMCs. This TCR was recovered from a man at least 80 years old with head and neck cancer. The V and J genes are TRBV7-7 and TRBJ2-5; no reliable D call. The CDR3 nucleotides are TGTGCCAGCAGCTTACAAGGGATGGAGACCCAGTACTTC. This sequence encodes CASSLQGMETQYF.